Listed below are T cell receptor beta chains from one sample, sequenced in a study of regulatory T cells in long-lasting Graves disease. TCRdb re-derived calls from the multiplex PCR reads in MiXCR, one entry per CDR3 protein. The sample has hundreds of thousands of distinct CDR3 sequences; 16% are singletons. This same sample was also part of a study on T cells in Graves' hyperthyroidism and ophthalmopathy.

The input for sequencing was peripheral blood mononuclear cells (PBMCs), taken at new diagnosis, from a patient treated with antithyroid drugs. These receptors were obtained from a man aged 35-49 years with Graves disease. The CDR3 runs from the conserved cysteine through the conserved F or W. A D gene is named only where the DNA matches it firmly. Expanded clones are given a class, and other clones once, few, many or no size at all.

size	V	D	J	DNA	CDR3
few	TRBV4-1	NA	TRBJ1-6	TGCGCCAGCAGCCAAGCCGGGGGAAATTCACCCCTCCACTTT	CASSQAGGNSPLHF
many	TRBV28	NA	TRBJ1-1	TGTGCCAGCAGTCCGGGGGGAGTAAACACTGAAGCTTTCTTT	CASSPGGVNTEAFF
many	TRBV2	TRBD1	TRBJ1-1	TGTGCCAGCATCGGGACAGGGGTGAACACTGAAGCTTTCTTT	CASIGTGVNTEAFF
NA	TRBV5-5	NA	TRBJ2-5	TGTGCCAGCAGTTTCGAGGACTTCAACCTCCAGTACTTC	CASSFEDFNLQYF
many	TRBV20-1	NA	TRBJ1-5	TGCAGTGCTTTAAATACAGGACAGTATAGCAATCAGCCCCAGCATTTT	CSALNTGQYSNQPQHF
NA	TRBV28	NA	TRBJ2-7	TGTGCCAGCAACTTTGGGGGAGCGAGGGAGCAGTACTTC	CASNFGGAREQYF
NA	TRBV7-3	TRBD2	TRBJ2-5	TGTGCCAGCAGCTTAAATACGGGGGGGCTAGAGACCCAGTACTTC	CASSLNTGGLETQYF
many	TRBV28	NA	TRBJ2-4	TGTGCCAGCACCAGGGACGGAGTAGCCAAAAACATTCAGTACTTC	CASTRDGVAKNIQYF
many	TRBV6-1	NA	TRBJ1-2	TGTGCCAGCAGTGACCCACAGGGATACTATGGCTACACCTTC	CASSDPQGYYGYTF
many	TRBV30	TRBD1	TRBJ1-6	TGTGCCTGGAGTGTACCGGACAGGCGGAGTTCACCCCTCCACTTT	CAWSVPDRRSSPLHF
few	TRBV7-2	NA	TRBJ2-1	TGTGCCAGCAGTCGTAAGGGTTCTGGTTTTCAGTTCTTC	CASSRKGSGFQFF
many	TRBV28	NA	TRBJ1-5	TGTGCCATCCTACAGGGTTGGGAGCAGCCCCAGCATTTT	CAILQGWEQPQHF
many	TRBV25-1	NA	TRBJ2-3	TGTGCCAGCAGTATATTCAGGAGGGCTAGCACAGATACGCAGTATTTT	CASSIFRRASTDTQYF
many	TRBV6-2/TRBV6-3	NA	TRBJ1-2	TGTGCCAGCAGTGTTGGGACCTATGGCTACACCTTC	CASSVGTYGYTF
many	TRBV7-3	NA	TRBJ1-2	TGTGCCAGCAGCGTACGAGAGGGCTATGGCTACACCTTC	CASSVREGYGYTF
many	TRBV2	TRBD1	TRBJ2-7	TGTGCCACCTCTGGGACAGGTAGGATGGGGGAGCAGTACTTC	CATSGTGRMGEQYF
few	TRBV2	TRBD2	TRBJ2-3	TGTGCCAGCAGTGAACAGACTAGCGCGGTGAATACGCAGTATTTT	CASSEQTSAVNTQYF
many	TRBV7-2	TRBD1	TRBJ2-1	TGTGCCAGCAGCCAACAACCGGGACAGCACAATGAGCAGTTCTTC	CASSQQPGQHNEQFF
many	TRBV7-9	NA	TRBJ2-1	TGTGCCAGCAGCTTACGCCCAGGGTTCGGGCAGTTCTTC	CASSLRPGFGQFF
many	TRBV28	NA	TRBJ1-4	TGTGCCAGCAGTTCCCCGACAGGAACCGGTAATGAAAAACTGTTTTTT	CASSSPTGTGNEKLFF
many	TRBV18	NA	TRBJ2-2	TGTGCCAGCTCACCGACGGAGACCGGGGAGCTGTTTTTT	CASSPTETGELFF
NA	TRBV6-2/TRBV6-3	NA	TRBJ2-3	TGTGCCAGCAGTTACTCGCGGGTGGCGGGGGATACGCAGTATTTT	CASSYSRVAGDTQYF
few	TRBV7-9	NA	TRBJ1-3	TGTGCCAGCAGCTTGCCCGGGGGCCCAAACACCATATATTTT	CASSLPGGPNTIYF
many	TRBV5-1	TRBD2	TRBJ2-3	TGCGCCAGCAGCAGGACGGCTAGCGGTCCTAGCACAGATACGCAGTATTTT	CASSRTASGPSTDTQYF
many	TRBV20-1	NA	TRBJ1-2	TGCAGTGCTAGTGGTTTGCGGGTTTATGGCTACACCTTC	CSASGLRVYGYTF
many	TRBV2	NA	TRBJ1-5	TGTGCCAGCAGAGCCGGCAGCGGGGGAAGTCAGCCCCAGCATTTT	CASRAGSGGSQPQHF
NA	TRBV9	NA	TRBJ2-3	TGTGCCAGCAGCGTAGTTGGCTCGGTGGGTCATACGCAGTATTTT	CASSVVGSVGHTQYF
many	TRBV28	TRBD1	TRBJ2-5	TGTGCCAGCAGTTCACCGGGACAGGGTATACGGGAGACCCAGTACTTC	CASSSPGQGIRETQYF
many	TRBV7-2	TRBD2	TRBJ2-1	TGTGCCAGCAGTCAAGGACTAGCGGGGGGGCGGTCCTTC	CASSQGLAGGRSF
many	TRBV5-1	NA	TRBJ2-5	TGCGCCAGCAGAATCGGGACGGATCAAGAGACCCAGTACTTC	CASRIGTDQETQYF
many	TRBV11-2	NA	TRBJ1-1	TGTGCCAGCAGCTTAGCAGGGACCGCGGGAGCTTTCTTT	CASSLAGTAGAFF
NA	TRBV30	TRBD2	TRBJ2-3	TGTGCCTGGAGGGTTAGCGGGGGGTTCAAAGATACGCAGTATTTT	CAWRVSGGFKDTQYF
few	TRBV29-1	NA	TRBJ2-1	TGCAGCGTACCGAGGCAGGGCCTTTCGTCCTACAATGAGCAGTTCTTC	CSVPRQGLSSYNEQFF